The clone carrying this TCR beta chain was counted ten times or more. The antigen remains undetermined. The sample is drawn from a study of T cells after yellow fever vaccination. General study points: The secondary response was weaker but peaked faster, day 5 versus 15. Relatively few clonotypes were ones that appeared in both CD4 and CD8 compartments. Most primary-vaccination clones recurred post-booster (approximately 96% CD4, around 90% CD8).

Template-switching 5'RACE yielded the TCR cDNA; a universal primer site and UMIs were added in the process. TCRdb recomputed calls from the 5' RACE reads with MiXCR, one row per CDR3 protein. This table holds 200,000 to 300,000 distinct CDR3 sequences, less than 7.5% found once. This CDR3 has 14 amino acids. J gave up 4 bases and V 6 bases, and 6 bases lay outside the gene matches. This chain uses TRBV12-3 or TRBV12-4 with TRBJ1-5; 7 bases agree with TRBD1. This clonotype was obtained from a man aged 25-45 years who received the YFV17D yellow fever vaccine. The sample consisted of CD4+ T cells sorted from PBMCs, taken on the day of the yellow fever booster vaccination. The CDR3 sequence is CASSPGQQNQPQHF. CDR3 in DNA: TGTGCCAGCAGCCCGGGACAGCAAAATCAGCCCCAGCATTTT.